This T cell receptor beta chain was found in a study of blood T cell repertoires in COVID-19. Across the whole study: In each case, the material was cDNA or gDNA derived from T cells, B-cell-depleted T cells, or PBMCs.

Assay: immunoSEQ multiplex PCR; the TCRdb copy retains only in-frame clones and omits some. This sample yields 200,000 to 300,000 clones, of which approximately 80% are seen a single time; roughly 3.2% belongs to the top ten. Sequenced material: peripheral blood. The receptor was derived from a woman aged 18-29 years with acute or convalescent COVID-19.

The CDR3 nucleotides read TGTGCCAGCAGCCCCCAACACAGGAGTTCACCCCTCCACTTT. Its translation: CASSPQHRSSPLHF. V gene TRBV3-1 (or the pseudogene TRBV3-2) combines with J gene TRBJ1-6; D is possibly TRBD1 (5 bases). The CDR3 consists of 14 residues. From germline, CDR1 is LGHDT and CDR2 YNNKEL (reference sequence). The V end lost 4 bases, the J end lost 9 bases, and 13 bases lay between the germline ends.